This TCR beta chain was obtained from a study of T-cell memory formation after mild COVID-19. Overall study findings and caveats: Contracting CD4+ clones were located mainly in CM and EM, and CD8+ clones in EMRA.

TCRdb reanalysed the 5' RACE reads using MiXCR and keeps one entry per CDR3 protein. The data show about 290,000 distinct CDR3 sequences, with about 15% seen just once and about a fifth held by the top ten. About this clonotype: Its antigen is unidentified.

The CDR3 runs to 13 residues. The germline V gene has CDR1 SGHRS and CDR2 YFSETQ. V dropped 0 bases and J dropped 7 bases, with 10 bases sitting between them. The sequence derives from a man between 18 and 35 years old who had mild COVID-19 (a few samples of this study predate the infection). Cell type and time point are not known. V gene TRBV5-1 combines with J gene TRBJ1-2, with D unresolved. What was sequenced was PBMCs or a T cell subset sorted from them (not recorded which). As DNA, the CDR3 is TGCGCCAGCAGCTTGGATAGGAGCGGTGGCTACACCTTC. Amino acid sequence: CASSLDRSGGYTF.